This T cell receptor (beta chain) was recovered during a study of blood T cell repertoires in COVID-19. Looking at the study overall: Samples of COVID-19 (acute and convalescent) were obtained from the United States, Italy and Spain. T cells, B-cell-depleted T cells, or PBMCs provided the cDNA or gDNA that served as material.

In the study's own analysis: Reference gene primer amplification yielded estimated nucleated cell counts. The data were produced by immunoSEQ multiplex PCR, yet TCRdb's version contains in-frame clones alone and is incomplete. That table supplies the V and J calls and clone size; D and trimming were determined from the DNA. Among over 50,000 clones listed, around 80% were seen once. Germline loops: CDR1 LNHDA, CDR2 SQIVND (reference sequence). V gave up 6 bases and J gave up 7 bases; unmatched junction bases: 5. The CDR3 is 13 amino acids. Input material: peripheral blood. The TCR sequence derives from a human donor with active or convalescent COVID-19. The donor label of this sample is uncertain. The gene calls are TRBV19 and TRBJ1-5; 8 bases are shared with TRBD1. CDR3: CASSAGGGQPQHF. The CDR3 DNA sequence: TGTGCCAGTAGCGCAGGGGGCGGGCAGCCCCAGCATTTT.